This is a list of T cell receptor beta chains from one sample in a study of cytomegalovirus exposure and HLA in healthy donors. This table comes from immunoSEQ multiplex PCR, and its TCRdb copy is limited to in-frame clones, with some not included. The table records approximately 170,000 clones, about 65% of them present only once. Specimen: PBMCs. Receptors were obtained from a girl aged 5 to 17 in good health and CMV-seronegative. Each CDR3 is given with its conserved first and last residue. Fields, in order: clone size, V gene, J gene, D gene, CDR3 protein, CDR3 DNA. The D gene is left open where the match is weak. Only part of the rows carry a size: once, few, many, or a class if the clone is expanded.

abundance: -
v_gene: TRBV13
j_gene: TRBJ1-1
d_gene: TRBD1
CDR3aa: CASSPTGTVNTEAFF
CDR3nt: TGTGCCAGCAGCCCTACCGGGACAGTGAACACTGAAGCTTTCTTT

abundance: -
v_gene: TRBV7-9
j_gene: TRBJ2-6
d_gene: TRBD1
CDR3aa: CASSLGHRDRGFVANVLTF
CDR3nt: TGTGCCAGCAGCTTAGGCCACCGGGACAGGGGGTTTGTAGCCAACGTCCTGACTTTC

abundance: -
v_gene: TRBV30
j_gene: TRBJ2-1
d_gene: TRBD1
CDR3aa: CAWRNRGAYNEQFF
CDR3nt: TGTGCCTGGAGAAACAGGGGCGCTTACAATGAGCAGTTCTTC

abundance: -
v_gene: TRBV28
j_gene: TRBJ1-4
d_gene: TRBD1
CDR3aa: CALGATGVNEKLFF
CDR3nt: TGTGCTCTCGGAGCGACAGGGGTTAATGAAAAACTGTTTTTT

abundance: few
v_gene: TRBV6-5
j_gene: TRBJ1-5
d_gene: TRBD1
CDR3aa: CASSYGTGGNQPQHF
CDR3nt: TGTGCCAGCAGTTATGGAACAGGGGGCAATCAGCCCCAGCATTTT

abundance: -
v_gene: TRBV7-6
j_gene: TRBJ2-7
d_gene: TRBD1
CDR3aa: CASSLDPGGRYEQYF
CDR3nt: TGTGCCAGCAGCTTAGATCCAGGGGGTCGGTACGAGCAGTACTTC

abundance: few
v_gene: TRBV10-2
j_gene: TRBJ1-1
d_gene: -
CDR3aa: CATRGAEAFF
CDR3nt: TGCGCCACCAGAGGGGCTGAAGCTTTCTTT

abundance: few
v_gene: TRBV4-1
j_gene: TRBJ1-2
d_gene: TRBD1
CDR3aa: CASSQVDRGRNGYTF
CDR3nt: TGCGCCAGCAGCCAAGTGGACAGGGGGCGCAATGGCTACACCTTC

abundance: -
v_gene: TRBV18
j_gene: TRBJ1-3
d_gene: -
CDR3aa: CASSPSRAHVDTIYF
CDR3nt: TGTGCCAGCTCACCATCCAGGGCCCACGTTGACACCATATATTTT

abundance: few
v_gene: TRBV5-4
j_gene: TRBJ2-2
d_gene: -
CDR3aa: CASSLGQNTGELFF
CDR3nt: TGTGCCAGCAGCTTGGGGCAGAACACCGGGGAGCTGTTTTTT

abundance: -
v_gene: TRBV7-3
j_gene: TRBJ1-2
d_gene: -
CDR3aa: CASSLMTGELEEGYTF
CDR3nt: TGTGCCAGCAGCTTAATGACCGGGGAGTTAGAAGAGGGCTACACCTTC

abundance: -
v_gene: TRBV6-5
j_gene: TRBJ2-7
d_gene: -
CDR3aa: CASSYPPRQYF
CDR3nt: TGTGCCAGCAGTTACCCCCCGCGGCAGTACTTC

abundance: -
v_gene: TRBV25-1
j_gene: TRBJ1-1
d_gene: -
CDR3aa: CASSEGRSQNTEAFF
CDR3nt: TGTGCCAGCAGTGAAGGAAGGAGTCAGAACACTGAAGCTTTCTTT

abundance: -
v_gene: TRBV23-1
j_gene: TRBJ2-7
d_gene: TRBD2
CDR3aa: CASSQSSGGHLAHEQYF
CDR3nt: TGCGCCAGCAGTCAATCGAGCGGGGGGCACCTCGCCCACGAGCAGTACTTC

abundance: few
v_gene: TRBV30
j_gene: TRBJ1-6
d_gene: TRBD1
CDR3aa: CAWTFDRGLSPLHF
CDR3nt: TGTGCCTGGACATTCGACAGGGGGCTTTCACCCCTCCACTTT

abundance: -
v_gene: TRBV5-1
j_gene: TRBJ1-2
d_gene: -
CDR3aa: CASSFGQGYGYTF
CDR3nt: TGCGCCAGCAGCTTCGGCCAGGGCTATGGCTACACCTTC

abundance: -
v_gene: TRBV18
j_gene: TRBJ1-5
d_gene: -
CDR3aa: CASSPGEDQPQHF
CDR3nt: TGTGCCAGCTCACCAGGGGAGGATCAGCCCCAGCATTTT

abundance: -
v_gene: TRBV27
j_gene: TRBJ2-7
d_gene: TRBD1
CDR3aa: CASSLFNRGYEQYF
CDR3nt: TGTGCCAGCAGTTTATTTAACAGGGGCTACGAGCAGTACTTC

abundance: -
v_gene: TRBV9
j_gene: TRBJ2-1
d_gene: -
CDR3aa: CASSVWEFDNEQFF
CDR3nt: TGTGCCAGCAGCGTATGGGAGTTCGACAATGAGCAGTTCTTC

abundance: -
v_gene: TRBV11-2
j_gene: TRBJ2-7
d_gene: TRBD2
CDR3aa: CASSLKAGGDEQYF
CDR3nt: TGTGCCAGCAGCCTAAAAGCGGGGGGCGACGAGCAGTACTTC

abundance: -
v_gene: TRBV7-6
j_gene: TRBJ1-1
d_gene: -
CDR3aa: CASIRLGNTEAFF
CDR3nt: TGTGCCAGCATCCGACTGGGGAACACTGAAGCTTTCTTT

abundance: -
v_gene: TRBV19
j_gene: TRBJ1-5
d_gene: -
CDR3aa: CASSIDPQGLWHF
CDR3nt: TGTGCCAGTAGTATAGATCCGCAGGGACTCTGGCATTTT

abundance: many
v_gene: TRBV6-6
j_gene: TRBJ2-5
d_gene: TRBD1
CDR3aa: CASRDVGQGQETQYF
CDR3nt: TGTGCCAGCAGGGACGTCGGACAGGGTCAAGAGACCCAGTACTTC

abundance: -
v_gene: TRBV11-2
j_gene: TRBJ2-3
d_gene: -
CDR3aa: CASSLQVTQYF
CDR3nt: TGTGCCAGCAGCCTCCAGGTTACGCAGTATTTT

abundance: -
v_gene: TRBV6-5
j_gene: TRBJ1-2
d_gene: -
CDR3aa: CASSLQGSYGYTF
CDR3nt: TGTGCCAGCAGCTTACAGGGAAGCTATGGCTACACCTTC

abundance: -
v_gene: TRBV2
j_gene: TRBJ2-5
d_gene: -
CDR3aa: CASNLGGPGRETQYF
CDR3nt: TGTGCCAGCAATTTGGGGGGGCCGGGGAGGGAGACCCAGTACTTC

abundance: -
v_gene: TRBV4-1
j_gene: TRBJ2-1
d_gene: -
CDR3aa: CASSQVADNEQFF
CDR3nt: TGCGCCAGCAGCCAAGTGGCAGACAATGAGCAGTTCTTC

abundance: few
v_gene: TRBV19
j_gene: TRBJ1-1
d_gene: -
CDR3aa: CATVRGYEAFF
CDR3nt: TGTGCCACCGTACGGGGATATGAAGCTTTCTTT

abundance: -
v_gene: TRBV9
j_gene: TRBJ2-3
d_gene: TRBD2
CDR3aa: CASSVGAGGIADTQYF
CDR3nt: TGTGCCAGCAGCGTAGGGGCGGGGGGTATTGCAGATACGCAGTATTTT

abundance: -
v_gene: TRBV5-1
j_gene: TRBJ2-7
d_gene: -
CDR3aa: CASSLVAGAYEQYF
CDR3nt: TGCGCCAGCAGCTTGGTGGCGGGGGCATACGAGCAGTACTTC

abundance: once
v_gene: TRBV5-6
j_gene: TRBJ1-4
d_gene: TRBD1
CDR3aa: CASSPGTGVATNEKLFF
CDR3nt: TGTGCCAGCAGCCCCGGGACAGGGGTTGCAACTAATGAAAAACTGTTTTTT

abundance: -
v_gene: TRBV9
j_gene: TRBJ1-5
d_gene: -
CDR3aa: CASSGGRDQPQHF
CDR3nt: TGTGCCAGCAGCGGAGGCAGGGATCAGCCCCAGCATTTT

abundance: -
v_gene: TRBV30
j_gene: TRBJ1-5
d_gene: -
CDR3aa: CAWSTGLLDQPQHF
CDR3nt: TGTGCCTGGAGTACCGGACTCCTGGACCAGCCCCAGCATTTT

abundance: few
v_gene: TRBV5-4
j_gene: TRBJ1-1
d_gene: -
CDR3aa: CASSGSGHKNTEAFF
CDR3nt: TGTGCCAGCAGCGGATCGGGACACAAGAACACTGAAGCTTTCTTT

abundance: -
v_gene: TRBV2
j_gene: TRBJ2-6
d_gene: -
CDR3aa: CASSEISWRGSGANVLTF
CDR3nt: TGTGCCAGCAGTGAAATTTCGTGGAGAGGCTCTGGGGCCAACGTCCTGACTTTC

abundance: few
v_gene: TRBV5-6
j_gene: TRBJ1-5
d_gene: -
CDR3aa: CASSNGAGDQPQHF
CDR3nt: TGTGCCAGCAGCAATGGGGCAGGGGATCAGCCCCAGCATTTT

abundance: -
v_gene: TRBV6-1
j_gene: TRBJ1-1
d_gene: -
CDR3aa: CASSEIRDTEAFF
CDR3nt: TGTGCCAGCAGTGAAATCAGGGACACTGAAGCTTTCTTT